The sequence of this T cell receptor beta chain was determined in a study of cytomegalovirus exposure and HLA in healthy donors. Points from the study as a whole: TCR beta sequences numbering around 15,000 were associated with HLA alleles at 0.05 false discovery rate in a later analysis. Whilst most TCR sequences proved rare, a subset of public TCRs occurred across many donors.

V dropped 1 base and J dropped 7 bases, with 16 bases sitting between them. CDR1 is SNHLY and CDR2 is FYNNEI in the germline V gene. This CDR3 is built from 15 residues. PCR employed 60 Vbeta and 13 Jbeta primers. TCRdb keeps only in-frame clones here, not all; method: immunoSEQ multiplex PCR. The sample has 90,000 to 120,000 clones, 55% to 85% seen once. This clone appeared a few times. Antigen unknown. Sample: PBMCs. The source of this sequence is a man in his thirties or forties in good health and CMV-seronegative. This chain links TRBV2 with TRBJ2-5; a possible D gene is TRBD1 (6 bases). CDR3 bases: TGTGCCAGCAGTGAAGTTAGGTCACAGGGTGCGACCCAGTACTTC. Translated: CASSEVRSQGATQYF.